This T cell receptor (beta chain) was identified in a study of CD8 T cells in Susac syndrome (dated by TCRdb to the late 2010s). In the study overall: Among the sequenced Susac syndrome patients, 5 or 6 had clinically active disease and roughly 8 were in clinical remission. At the time of blood withdrawal, Susac syndrome patients were either therapy-naive, taking corticosteroids (with some also receiving IVIg), or on IVIg alone. The study used repertoire sequencing to test whether antigen drove CD8+ T cell activation and differentiation in Susac syndrome. Summary of the overall study and its limitations: In the CD4+ T cell repertoire of Susac syndrome patients, clonal expansion was not detected. The number of individuals in the TCR sequencing and HLA analysis was recognized as being relatively small.

Between the V and J ends, shortened by 2 bases and 9 bases respectively, the junction contains 11 bases. CDR1 and CDR2, per the germline V gene, are MNHEY and SVGEGT. The CDR3, cysteine through phenylalanine, is 12 amino acids long. The DNA shown is the 36-base CDR3, in frame from base 1. Peripheral blood CD8+ and CD4+ T cells from healthy donors, Susac syndrome patients and multiple sclerosis patients were profiled using high-throughput TCR beta sequencing. Recently defined diagnostic criteria for definite or probable disease were met by the Susac syndrome patients. Bulk CD8+ and CD4+ T cells were purified by magnetic negative isolation, while CD8+ TEMRA cells were enriched using FACS. Blood was collected in EDTA tubes and processed within 24 hours, with PBMCs isolated through density gradient centrifugation. PBMCs destined for TCR sequencing were cryopreserved in liquid nitrogen and later thawed in a 37 °C water bath. A purity of at least 90% was achieved for sorted or isolated CD4+, CD8+ and CD8+ TEMRA cells.

RNA was extracted using the RNeasy kit, and roughly 0.5 to 1 ug of the RNA was reverse transcribed with random hexamers. The immunoSEQ multiplex PCR assay, covering 54 Vbeta and 13 Jbeta segments, was used to amplify TCR beta CDR3 regions. PCR amplification bias was corrected using a synthetic template baseline for primer optimization and computational correction. Processing in the source paper ran as follows. Reads were annotated to V, D and J genes per IMGT and analyzed with immunoSEQ Analyzer, keeping only productive sequences. Clonality was calculated as one minus the Shannon entropy normalized by log2 of the number of productive unique sequences. Public and private clones were assessed among the 100 most prevalent clones of each patient and control. Clones were defined as Susac-specific if absent from the healthy and MS cohorts, from 900 to 1,300 published viral clones and from other ImmuneACCESS disease sequences. TCRdb trimmed public reads at Q25 via fastp, called clones via MiXCR and kept in-frame beta chains. CDR3 protein duplicates are merged, each entry listing the most common genes and DNA. The V and J calls were determined by TCRdb, not by the authors. The sample table contains about 180,000 distinct CDR3 sequences; only one count was recorded for 85% to 95% of them. 0.12% of the sample belongs to the ten largest clones.

On this clonotype itself: There is no known antigen for this receptor. Per-base qualities were not stored, and no clone one base away is much larger.

Recombination connected TRBV6-2 or TRBV6-3 to TRBJ2-7, with the D gene too uncertain to name. Sequencing was performed on CD4+ T cells from PBMCs. This sequence originates from a human donor with Susac syndrome. The base sequence is TGTGCCAGCAGTTACCGTGGCCCCGCGCAGTACTTC. Translated, it reads CASSYRGPAQYF.